This TCR beta chain was observed in a study of graft-versus-host responses after intestinal transplantation. Study-level information: Isolated intestinal, liver-intestinal, or multivisceral transplants were what recipients had. Anti-thymocyte globulin induction, then tacrolimus and steroids for two to four years, went to all recipients. Study-wide results and caveats: Elevated graft-versus-host to host-versus-graft clonal ratios in allografts were recorded for patients with graft-donor T cell macrochimerism. After transplant, early declines in HvG clones were associated with peak levels of circulating GvH clones.

This CDR3 comprises 17 residues. The J segment lost 0 bases and the V segment lost 4 bases, leaving 8 bases of the junction unmatched. Germline CDR1 is ENHRY and CDR2 is SYGVKD. Assay used: immunoSEQ multiplex PCR; TCRdb lists only in-frame clones, some missing. The data show about 27,000 clones, approximately 78% seen once. Points on this clone: What it binds is not known.

The specimen comprised unstimulated CD8+ T cells sorted from spleen or lymph node cells, sampled before transplant. The TCR was taken from a human donor who was the organ donor for an intestinal transplant. The rearrangement joins TRBV10-3 to TRBJ2-1; TRBD2 matches at 8 bases. As DNA, the CDR3 is TGTGCCATCAGTGGAAGCGGGGGCCCTAGCTCCTACAATGAGCAGTTCTTC. This codes for CAISGSGGPSSYNEQFF.